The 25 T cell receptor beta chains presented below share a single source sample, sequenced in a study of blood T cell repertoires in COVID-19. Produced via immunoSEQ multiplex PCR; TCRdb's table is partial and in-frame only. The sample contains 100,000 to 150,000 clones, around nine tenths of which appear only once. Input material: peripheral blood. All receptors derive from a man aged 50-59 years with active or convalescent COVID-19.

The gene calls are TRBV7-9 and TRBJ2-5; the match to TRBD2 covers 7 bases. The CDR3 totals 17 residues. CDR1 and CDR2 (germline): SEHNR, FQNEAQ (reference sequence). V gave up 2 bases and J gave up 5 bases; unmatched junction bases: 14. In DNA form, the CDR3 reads TGTGCCAGCAGCTTATTCATAGCGGTTGGGGAGGGGGAGACCCAGTACTTC. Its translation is CASSLFIAVGEGETQYF.

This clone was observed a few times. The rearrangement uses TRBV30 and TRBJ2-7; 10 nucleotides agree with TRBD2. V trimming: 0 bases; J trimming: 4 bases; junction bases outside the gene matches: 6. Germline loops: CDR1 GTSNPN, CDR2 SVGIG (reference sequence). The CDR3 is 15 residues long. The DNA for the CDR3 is TGTGCCTGGAGTGTACTGGCTAGCGGGAGTTACGAGCAGTACTTC. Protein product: CAWSVLASGSYEQYF.

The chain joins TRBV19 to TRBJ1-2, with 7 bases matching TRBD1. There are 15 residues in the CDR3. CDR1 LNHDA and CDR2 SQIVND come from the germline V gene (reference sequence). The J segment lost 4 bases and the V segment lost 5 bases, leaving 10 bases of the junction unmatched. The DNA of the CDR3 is TGTGCCAGTAGTTCAAAAAGGGGGACAGCCTATGGCTACACCTTC. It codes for CASSSKRGTAYGYTF.

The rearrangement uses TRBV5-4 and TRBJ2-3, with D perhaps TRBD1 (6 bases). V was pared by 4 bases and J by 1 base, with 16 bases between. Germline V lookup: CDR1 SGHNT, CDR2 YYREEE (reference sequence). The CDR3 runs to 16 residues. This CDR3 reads CASSGGPRRGTDTQYF. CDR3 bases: TGTGCCAGCAGCGGGGGCCCAAGACGCGGCACAGATACGCAGTATTTT.

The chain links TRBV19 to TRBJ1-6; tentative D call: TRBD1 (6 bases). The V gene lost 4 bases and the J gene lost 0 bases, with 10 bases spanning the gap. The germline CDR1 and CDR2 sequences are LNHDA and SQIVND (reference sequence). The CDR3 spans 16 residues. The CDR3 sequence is CASSTTGSSYNSPLHF. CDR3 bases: TGTGCCAGTAGTACAACAGGGAGCTCCTATAATTCACCCCTCCACTTT.

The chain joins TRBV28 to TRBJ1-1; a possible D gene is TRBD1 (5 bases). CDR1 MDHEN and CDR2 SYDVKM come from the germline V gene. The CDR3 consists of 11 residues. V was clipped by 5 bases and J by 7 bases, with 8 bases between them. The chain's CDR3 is CASSNRREAFF. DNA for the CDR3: TGTGCCAGCAGTAACAGGCGTGAAGCTTTCTTT.

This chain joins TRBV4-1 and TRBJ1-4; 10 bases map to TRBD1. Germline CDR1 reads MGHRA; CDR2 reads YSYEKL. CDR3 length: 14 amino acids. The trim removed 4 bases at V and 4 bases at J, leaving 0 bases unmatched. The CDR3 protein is CASSRDRGNEKLFF. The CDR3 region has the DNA TGCGCCAGCAGCCGGGACAGGGGTAATGAAAAACTGTTTTTT.

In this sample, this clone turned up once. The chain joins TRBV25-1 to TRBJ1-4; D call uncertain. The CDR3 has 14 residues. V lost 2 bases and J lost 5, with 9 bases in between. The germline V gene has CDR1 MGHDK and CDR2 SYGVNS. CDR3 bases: TGTGCCAGCAGTGAAACGGGGTGGAATGAAAAACTGTTTTTT. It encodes CASSETGWNEKLFF. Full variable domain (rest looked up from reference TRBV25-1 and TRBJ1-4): EADIYQTPRYLVIGTGKKITLECSQTMGHDKMYWYQQDPGMELHLIHYSYGVNSTEKGDLSSESTVSRIRTEHFPLTLESARPSHTSQYLCASSETGWNEKLFFGSGTQLSVL.

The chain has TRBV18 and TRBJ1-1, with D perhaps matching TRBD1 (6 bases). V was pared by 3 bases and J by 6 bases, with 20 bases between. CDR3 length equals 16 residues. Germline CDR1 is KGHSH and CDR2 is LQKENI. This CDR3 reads CASSPKNRVLVPEAFF. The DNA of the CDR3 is TGTGCCAGCTCACCGAAAAACAGGGTTCTCGTGCCTGAAGCTTTCTTT.

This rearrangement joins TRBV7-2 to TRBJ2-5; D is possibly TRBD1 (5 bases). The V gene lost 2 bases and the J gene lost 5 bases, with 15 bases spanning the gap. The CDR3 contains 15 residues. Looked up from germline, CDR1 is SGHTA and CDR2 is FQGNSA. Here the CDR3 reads CASSLPARGAETQYF. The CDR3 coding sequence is TGTGCCAGCAGCTTACCGGCAAGGGGCGCGGAGACCCAGTACTTC.

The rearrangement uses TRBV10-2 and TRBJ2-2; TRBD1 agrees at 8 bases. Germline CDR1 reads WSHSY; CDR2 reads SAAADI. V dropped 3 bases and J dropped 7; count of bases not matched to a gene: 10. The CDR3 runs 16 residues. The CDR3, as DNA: TGCGCCAGCAGTGATAGAGGCAGGGGGCATGACGGGGAGCTGTTTTTT. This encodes CASSDRGRGHDGELFF.

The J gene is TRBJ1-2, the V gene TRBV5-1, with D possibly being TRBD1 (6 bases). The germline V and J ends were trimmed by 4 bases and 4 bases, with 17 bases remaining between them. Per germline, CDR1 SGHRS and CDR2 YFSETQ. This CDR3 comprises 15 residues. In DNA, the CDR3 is TGCGCCAGCAGCCCGGGAGGGGGGGCTGGCTATGGCTACACCTTC. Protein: CASSPGGGAGYGYTF.

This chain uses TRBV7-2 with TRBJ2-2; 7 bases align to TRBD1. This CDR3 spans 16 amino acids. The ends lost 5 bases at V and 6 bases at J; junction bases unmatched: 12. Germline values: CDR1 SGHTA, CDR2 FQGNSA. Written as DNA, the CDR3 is TGTGCCAGCAGCGTACGACAGGGCTTTCCACCCGGGGAGCTGTTTTTT. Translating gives CASSVRQGFPPGELFF.

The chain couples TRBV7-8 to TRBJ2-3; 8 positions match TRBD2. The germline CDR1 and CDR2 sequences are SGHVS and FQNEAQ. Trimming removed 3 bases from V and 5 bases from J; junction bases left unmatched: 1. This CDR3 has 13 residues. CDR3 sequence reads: CASSFGRGDTQYF. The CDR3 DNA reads TGTGCCAGCAGCTTCGGGAGGGGAGATACGCAGTATTTT.

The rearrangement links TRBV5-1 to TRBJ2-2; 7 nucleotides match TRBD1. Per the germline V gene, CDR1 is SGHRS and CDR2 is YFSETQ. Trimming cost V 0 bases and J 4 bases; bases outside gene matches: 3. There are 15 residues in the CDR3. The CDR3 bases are TGCGCCAGCAGCTTGGAGGGGGCGACCACCGGGGAGCTGTTTTTT. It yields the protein CASSLEGATTGELFF.

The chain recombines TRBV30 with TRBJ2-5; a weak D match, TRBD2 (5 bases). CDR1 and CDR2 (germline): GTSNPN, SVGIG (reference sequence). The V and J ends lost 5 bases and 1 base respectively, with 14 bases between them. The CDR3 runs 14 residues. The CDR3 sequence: CAWAFSSTQETQYF. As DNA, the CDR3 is TGTGCCTGGGCCTTTTCTAGCACCCAAGAGACCCAGTACTTC.

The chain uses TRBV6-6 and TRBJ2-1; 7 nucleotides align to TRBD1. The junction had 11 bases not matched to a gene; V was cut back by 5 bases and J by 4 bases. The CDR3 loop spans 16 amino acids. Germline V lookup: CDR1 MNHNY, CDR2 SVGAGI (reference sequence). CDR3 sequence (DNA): TGTGCCAGCAGTCGGGGCCCGGGACAGATTTACAATGAGCAGTTCTTC. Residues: CASSRGPGQIYNEQFF.

The CDR3: CASTFQGAYNYGYTF. The DNA for the CDR3 is TGTGCCAGCACCTTTCAGGGGGCCTATAACTATGGCTACACCTTC. The V and J genes are TRBV28 and TRBJ1-2, with 8 bases matching TRBD1. Germline trimming cut 7 bases from V and 1 base from J; bases unmatched to any gene: 8. The germline gives CDR1 MDHEN, CDR2 SYDVKM. This CDR3 is 15 amino acids long.

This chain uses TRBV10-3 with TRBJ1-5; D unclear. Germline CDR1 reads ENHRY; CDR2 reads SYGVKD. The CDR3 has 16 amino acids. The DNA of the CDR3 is TGTGCGGCAACGCCCGGTCGGGGTCGCAGCAATCAGCCCCAGCATTTT. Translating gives CAATPGRGRSNQPQHF.

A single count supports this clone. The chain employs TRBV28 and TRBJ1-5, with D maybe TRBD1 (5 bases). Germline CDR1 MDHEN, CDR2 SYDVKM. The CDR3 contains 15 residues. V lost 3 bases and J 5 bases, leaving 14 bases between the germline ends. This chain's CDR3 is CASSFDSQFYQPQHF. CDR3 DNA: TGTGCCAGCAGTTTTGACAGCCAGTTTTATCAGCCCCAGCATTTT.

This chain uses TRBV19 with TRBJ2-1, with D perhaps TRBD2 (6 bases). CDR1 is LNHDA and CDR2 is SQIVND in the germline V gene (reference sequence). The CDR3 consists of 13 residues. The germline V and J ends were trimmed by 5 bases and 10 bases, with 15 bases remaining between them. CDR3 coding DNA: TGTGCCAGTAGTTTATGGCGGGACGGGGAGCAGTTCTTC. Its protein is CASSLWRDGEQFF. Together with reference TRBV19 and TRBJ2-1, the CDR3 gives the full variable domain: DGGITQSPKYLFRKEGQNVTLSCEQNLNHDAMYWYRQDPGQGLRLIYYSQIVNDFQKGDIAEGYSVSREKKESFPLTVTSAQKNPTAFYLCASSLWRDGEQFFGPGTRLTVL.

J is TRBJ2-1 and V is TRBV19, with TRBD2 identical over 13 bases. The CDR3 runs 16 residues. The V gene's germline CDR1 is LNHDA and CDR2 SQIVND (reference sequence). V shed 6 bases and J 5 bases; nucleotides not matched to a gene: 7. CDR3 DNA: TGTGCCAGTAGAAAAGAACTAGCGGGGGGGAACAATGAGCAGTTCTTC. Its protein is CASRKELAGGNNEQFF.

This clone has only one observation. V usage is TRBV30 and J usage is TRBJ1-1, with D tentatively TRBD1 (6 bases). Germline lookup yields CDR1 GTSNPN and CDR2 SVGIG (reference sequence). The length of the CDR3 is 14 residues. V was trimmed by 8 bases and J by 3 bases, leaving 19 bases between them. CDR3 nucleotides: TGTGCCCGGACGGAGTCAGGGGCGGACACTGAAGCTTTCTTT. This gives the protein CARTESGADTEAFF.

In DNA form, the CDR3 reads TGTGCCAGCAGCCAAGACCCGGTTGCGGGGGCCTATGGCTACACCTTC. It encodes CASSQDPVAGAYGYTF. The chain carries TRBV14 and TRBJ1-2; perhaps TRBD1 as D (6 bases). Germline lookup yields CDR1 SGHDN and CDR2 FVKESK. V lost 0 bases and J lost 4, with 15 bases in between. The CDR3 extends over 16 amino acids. Filled out from reference TRBV14 and TRBJ1-2, the complete variable domain reads EAGVTQFPSHSVIEKGQTVTLRCDPISGHDNLYWYRRVMGKEIKFLLHFVKESKQDESGMPNNRFLAERTGGTYSTLKVQPAELEDSGVYFCASSQDPVAGAYGYTFGSGTRLTVV.

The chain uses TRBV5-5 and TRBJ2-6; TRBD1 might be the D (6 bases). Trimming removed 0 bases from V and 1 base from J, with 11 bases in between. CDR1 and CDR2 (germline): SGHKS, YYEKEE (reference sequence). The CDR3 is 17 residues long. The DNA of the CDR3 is TGTGCCAGCAGCTTGGCAGGGGTGGATTCTGGGGCCAACGTCCTGACTTTC. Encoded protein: CASSLAGVDSGANVLTF.